This entry concerns a single T cell receptor beta chain. How the authors handled the data: Amplifying reference gene primers gave estimates of nucleated cell counts. The method was immunoSEQ multiplex PCR; TCRdb's version includes in-frame clones alone and lacks a portion of them. V and J calls plus clone size are reproduced from that table; the DNA served to infer D and trimming. The data show around 170,000 clones, with 84% seen just once and less than 15% held by the top ten. Germline assignment: CDR1 MNHNY and CDR2 SVGAGI (reference sequence). The length of the CDR3 is 15 residues. With 0 bases clipped from V and 1 base from J, the junction kept 2 bases outside the gene matches. The record originates from a study of blood T cell repertoires in COVID-19. Across the whole study: The study drew acute and convalescent COVID-19 samples from the United States, Italy and Spain. Sources were T cells, B-cell-depleted T cells, or PBMCs; the material itself was cDNA or gDNA.

The sequencing sample was made of peripheral blood. V and J are TRBV6-6 and TRBJ1-1, with 7 bases lining up with TRBD1. This sequence originates from a man aged 18 to 29 with active or convalescent COVID-19. The CDR3 coding sequence is TGTGCCAGCAGTTACTCTTCAGGGGGGAACACTGAAGCTTTCTTT. This sequence encodes CASSYSSGGNTEAFF.